Listed below are T cell receptor beta chains from one sample, sequenced in a study of blood T cells in healthy people across ages. MiXCR, run by TCRdb on the 5' RACE reads, gives a single entry per CDR3 protein. The repertoire includes some 1,800,000 distinct CDR3 sequences, 30% to 40% of them detected once, and roughly 23% sits in the top ten. The sample consisted of blood. Receptors were obtained from a human donor in good health. Each CDR3 is given with its conserved first and last residue. D genes are given only for firm matches. Part of the rows lack a size; the others show once, few, many or a class for expanded clones.

TRBD2	few	19	TRBV5-1	TRBJ2-7	CASSLARGSGRMSTYEQYF	TGCGCCAGCAGCTTGGCCCGGGGAAGCGGGAGAATGTCAACCTACGAGCAGTACTTC
TRBD2	-	16	TRBV2	TRBJ2-1	CASTKAPSGAYNEQFF	TGTGCCAGCACCAAAGCCCCTAGCGGCGCCTACAATGAGCAGTTCTTC
-	-	15	TRBV6-5	TRBJ2-3	CASSYLGATNEKLYF	TGTGCCAGCAGTTACTTAGGCGCAACTAATGAAAAACTGTATTTT
TRBD2	-	16	TRBV6-5	TRBJ2-1	CASSRGPAGTYNEQFF	TGTGCCAGCAGTCGGGGACCAGCGGGGACCTACAATGAGCAGTTCTTC
-	-	15	TRBV5-1	TRBJ2-5	CASSLTGGVAETQYF	TGCGCCAGCAGCTTGACAGGGGGGGTCGCAGAGACCCAGTACTTC
-	-	13	TRBV7-2	TRBJ1-4	CASSPNWGEKLFF	TGTGCCAGCAGCCCAAACTGGGGGGAAAAACTGTTTTTT
-	-	13	TRBV29-1	TRBJ1-1	CSVVPLRDSEAFF	TGCAGCGTTGTGCCGCTTCGCGACTCTGAAGCTTTCTTT
TRBD1	-	16	TRBV18	TRBJ2-5	CASSPRLSGGVETQYF	TGTGCCAGCTCACCACGTTTGTCAGGGGGCGTGGAGACCCAGTACTTC
TRBD1	-	13	TRBV12-3/TRBV12-4	TRBJ1-2	CASSRTTGYGYTF	TGTGCCAGCAGCCGCACGACAGGGTATGGCTACACCTTC
TRBD1	-	14	TRBV24-1	TRBJ1-5	CATSGDRVNQPQHF	TGTGCCACCAGTGGGGACAGAGTAAATCAGCCCCAGCATTTT